Below are 30 T cell receptor beta chains sequenced from a single sample in a study of vaccination effects on CD4 cells after COVID-19. Their recognized antigens are unknown. Measured with immunoSEQ multiplex PCR; TCRdb has only the in-frame clones, and not every one. The top ten clones hold roughly 30% of a sample with about 45,000 clones, approximately 70% of them seen once. Under the ViraFEST assay, PBMC were stimulated with viral peptide pools so that antigen-specific CD4+ T cells expanded. Sequencing was performed afterwards. Cultured cells yielded isolated CD4+ T cells after nine to ten days. This individual tested PCR-positive for SARS-CoV-2 infection between March and December 2020. The sample consisted of CD4+ T cells from PBMCs cultured with a peptide pool, taken before COVID-19 vaccination. Receptors originate from a human donor who had a prior SARS-CoV-2 infection.

The chain joins TRBV6-6 to TRBJ2-1; D call uncertain. V shed 4 bases and J shed 10 bases, with 11 bases lying between them. Germline lookup yields CDR1 MNHNY and CDR2 SVGAGI (reference sequence). The CDR3 has 12 residues. Here the CDR3 DNA reads TGTGCCAGCAGTTTAGTCGTGGCAGAGCAGTTCTTC. It is translated as CASSLVVAEQFF.

This chain links TRBV28 with TRBJ1-4; 9 nucleotides line up with TRBD1. Germline CDR1 and CDR2: MDHEN and SYDVKM. V shed 3 bases and J 6 bases; nucleotides not matched to a gene: 2. CDR3 length equals 14 residues. This CDR3 reads CASSFYRGHEKLFF. Written as DNA, the CDR3 is TGTGCCAGCAGTTTCTACAGGGGGCATGAAAAACTGTTTTTT.

The chain uses TRBV19 and TRBJ2-2; TRBD2 matches 8 bases. With 5 bases clipped from V and 5 bases from J, the junction kept 7 bases outside the gene matches. The CDR3 consists of 15 residues. Germline V gene lookup returns CDR1 LNHDA and CDR2 SQIVND (reference sequence). The CDR3 here is CASSWRLARTGELFF. The CDR3 DNA sequence: TGTGCCAGTAGTTGGAGACTAGCGCGAACCGGGGAGCTGTTTTTT. Supplemented by reference TRBV19 and TRBJ2-2, the full variable domain reads DGGITQSPKYLFRKEGQNVTLSCEQNLNHDAMYWYRQDPGQGLRLIYYSQIVNDFQKGDIAEGYSVSREKKESFPLTVTSAQKNPTAFYLCASSWRLARTGELFFGEGSRLTVL.

The rearrangement joins TRBV4-2 to TRBJ1-2; D is perhaps TRBD1 (6 bases). From germline, CDR1 is LGHNA and CDR2 YNFKEQ. With 0 bases removed from V and 7 bases from J, the gap between germline ends came to 18 bases. The CDR3 sequence is 16 residues long. The CDR3 region is CASSQDSSPGAGGYTF. The CDR3 DNA is TGTGCCAGCAGCCAAGATTCCAGCCCAGGGGCCGGTGGCTACACCTTC.

This chain uses TRBV5-1 with TRBJ2-7; D uncertain. This CDR3 contains 14 residues. Germline V gives CDR1 SGHRS, CDR2 YFSETQ. V shed 5 bases and J shed 2 bases, with 14 bases lying between them. CDR3 DNA sequence: TGCGCCAGCAGTCCCGTTAGGTCAACCTACGAGCAGTACTTC. Protein product: CASSPVRSTYEQYF.

This chain links TRBV2 with TRBJ2-5; D gene ambiguous. The germline V gene encodes CDR1 SNHLY and CDR2 FYNNEI. Between the trimmed V and J ends, which lost 7 bases and 4 bases, there was a span of 10 bases. CDR3 length equals 12 residues. CDR3 nucleotides: TGTGCCAGCAATAGGTTTTTAGAGACCCAGTACTTC. It encodes CASNRFLETQYF.

This clone was seen a handful of times. The chain employs TRBV2 and TRBJ2-3, with 7 bases matching TRBD2. This CDR3 is 13 amino acids long. Looked up from germline, CDR1 is SNHLY and CDR2 is FYNNEI. V dropped 8 bases and J dropped 0; count of bases not matched to a gene: 2. The DNA of the CDR3 is TGTGCCAGCTGGGGGGGGAGCACAGATACGCAGTATTTT. Amino acid sequence: CASWGGSTDTQYF.

The chain uses TRBV4-1 and TRBJ2-4, with D possibly being TRBD1 or TRBD2 (5 bases each). Trimming took 6 bases from V and 4 from J, leaving 16 bases between them. Germline CDR1 and CDR2: MGHRA and YSYEKL. This CDR3 is 15 amino acids long. The CDR3 spells CASRRVWDGKNIQYF. The CDR3 coding sequence is TGCGCCAGCAGGCGCGTTTGGGACGGTAAAAACATTCAGTACTTC.

The chain has TRBV9 and TRBJ1-3, with D perhaps TRBD1 (6 bases). This CDR3 has 17 amino acids. Trimming took 1 base from V and 0 from J, leaving 14 bases between them. Germline V gene sequence: CDR1 SGDLS, CDR2 YYNGEE. The CDR3 region has the DNA TGTGCCAGCAGCGTACGCCCACAGGGTCTCTCTGGAAACACCATATATTTT. It codes for CASSVRPQGLSGNTIYF.

The CDR3 coding sequence is TGTGCCAGCAGCCAAAGCGGGGGGGCCGGAAGCACCGGGGAGCTGTTTTTT. Its translation: CASSQSGGAGSTGELFF. The V and J genes are TRBV7-2 and TRBJ2-2; TRBD2 matches 10 bases. The CDR3 is made up of 17 amino acids. The trim removed 5 bases at V and 4 bases at J, leaving 10 bases unmatched. CDR1 and CDR2 (germline): SGHTA, FQGNSA.

The chain is built from TRBV18 and TRBJ1-2; the match to TRBD1 covers 7 bases. V shed 5 bases, J shed 4 bases, and the junction held 10 bases outside the gene matches. Germline-derived CDR1 and CDR2 are KGHSH and LQKENI. This CDR3 comprises 15 residues. The CDR3 DNA sequence: TGTGCCAGCTCAGTTCGGGACAGAAGCCTCTATGGCTACACCTTC. It translates to CASSVRDRSLYGYTF.

As for this clone: Its ends do not fully match the called genes, so a read error is possible. V and J are TRBV2 and TRBJ2-7; TRBD2 might be the D (6 bases). CDR3 size: 12 residues. In germline, CDR1 is SNHLY, CDR2 FYNNEI. CDR3 sequence: CASSEARASVDF. Here the CDR3 DNA reads TGTGCCAGCAGTGAAGCGCGGGCTAGCGTGGACTTC.

The chain joins TRBV19 to TRBJ2-3; D might be TRBD1 or TRBD2, each matching 6 bases. V was cut by 3 bases and J by 0 bases, with 10 bases left in between. From germline, CDR1 is LNHDA and CDR2 SQIVND (reference sequence). This CDR3 contains 15 residues. The CDR3 nucleotides read TGTGCCAGTAGTATGTGGGGGGCTAGCACAGATACGCAGTATTTT. Translation gives CASSMWGASTDTQYF.

V gene TRBV7-9 combines with J gene TRBJ2-5; the match to TRBD2 covers 13 bases. Unmatched junction bases numbered 5, after V lost 3 bases and J lost 4 bases. Germline V gene sequence: CDR1 SEHNR, CDR2 FQNEAQ (reference sequence). This CDR3 is built from 16 residues. The CDR3 here is CASSFGLAGVSETQYF. DNA for the CDR3: TGTGCCAGCAGCTTCGGACTAGCGGGGGTTTCAGAGACCCAGTACTTC.

V gene TRBV19 combines with J gene TRBJ1-6, with 10 bases matching TRBD1. CDR3 length: 15 amino acids. CDR1 and CDR2 (germline): LNHDA, SQIVND (reference sequence). J lost 8 bases, V lost 5 bases, and 6 bases had no gene match. The CDR3 DNA follows: TGTGCCAGTAGTTACCGGACAGGGGGGGATTCACCCCTCCACTTT. Amino acids: CASSYRTGGDSPLHF.

The chain uses TRBV7-2 and TRBJ2-5; no clear D. Germline lookup yields CDR1 SGHTA and CDR2 FQGNSA. The CDR3 is 13 amino acids. Trimming cost V 2 bases and J 0 bases, with 4 bases left between them. In DNA, the CDR3 is TGTGCCAGCAGCTTACCCAACCAAGAGACCCAGTACTTC. It yields the protein CASSLPNQETQYF.

The rearrangement joins TRBV19 to TRBJ2-6, with 9 bases matching TRBD2. Germline V CDR1 and CDR2: LNHDA, SQIVND (reference sequence). V dropped 4 bases and J dropped 0; count of bases not matched to a gene: 7. CDR3 length: 18 residues. The CDR3 region is CASSTSGLAVSGANVLTF. The DNA of the CDR3 is TGTGCCAGTAGTACGTCGGGACTAGCAGTCTCTGGGGCCAACGTCCTGACTTTC.

J is TRBJ1-5 and V is TRBV19, with 10 bases matching TRBD1. Germline V gives CDR1 LNHDA, CDR2 SQIVND (reference sequence). This CDR3 comprises 17 residues. V dropped 3 bases and J dropped 0; count of bases not matched to a gene: 5. Written as DNA, the CDR3 is TGTGCCAGTAGTATCGGACAGGGGGGATATAGCAATCAGCCCCAGCATTTT. Amino acid sequence: CASSIGQGGYSNQPQHF.

The V call is TRBV4-2, the J call TRBJ2-2; tentatively, D is TRBD2 (6 bases). Trimming stripped 0 bases from V and 0 bases from J, with 14 bases between. Looked up from germline, CDR1 is LGHNA and CDR2 is YNFKEQ. CDR3 length: 18 amino acids. The CDR3 nucleotides are TGTGCCAGCAGCCAAGATCTCCTAGCGATAACGAACACCGGGGAGCTGTTTTTT. Translating it yields CASSQDLLAITNTGELFF.

The chain couples TRBV5-5 to TRBJ2-7; D may be TRBD1 (5 bases). CDR3 length: 14 amino acids. Germline V gene data show CDR1 as SGHKS and CDR2 as YYEKEE (reference sequence). Trimming left V 4 bases short and J 2 bases short, with 13 bases between. CDR3 in amino acids: CASSAFWGPYEQYF. The CDR3 region has the DNA TGTGCCAGCAGCGCTTTTTGGGGCCCCTACGAGCAGTACTTC.

The rearrangement links TRBV5-6 to TRBJ1-1; D is unresolved. The CDR3 has 15 residues. The ends were cut back, 2 bases at V and 3 bases at J, with 14 bases in the middle. The V gene's germline CDR1 is SGHDT and CDR2 YYEEEE. In DNA form, the CDR3 reads TGTGCCAGCAGCTTTGGCCCTACCCCGGACACTGAAGCTTTCTTT. It translates to CASSFGPTPDTEAFF.

The rearrangement uses TRBV2 and TRBJ2-1; 9 nucleotides agree with TRBD1. CDR1 is SNHLY and CDR2 is FYNNEI in the germline V gene. V was clipped by 5 bases and J by 6 bases; unmatched bases: 17. CDR3 size: 18 residues. Written as DNA, the CDR3 is TGTGCCAGCAGTTATGGGACAGGGAGTCCGGATACTGGCAATGAGCAGTTCTTC. Translating it yields CASSYGTGSPDTGNEQFF.

The chain recombines TRBV20-1 with TRBJ2-7; tentatively, D is TRBD2 (5 bases). The germline V gene encodes CDR1 DFQATT and CDR2 SNEGSKA (reference sequence). V was shortened by 3 bases and J by 6 bases, with 6 bases between the two germline ends. The CDR3 covers 10 residues. CDR3 DNA: TGCAGTGCTAGCCGGGGCGAGCAGTACTTC. Translated: CSASRGEQYF.

V and J are TRBV3-1 (or the pseudogene TRBV3-2) and TRBJ2-5; possible D gene TRBD1, 5 bases. CDR1 is LGHDT, CDR2 YNNKEL, per germline (reference sequence). The CDR3 is 13 amino acids. V lost 1 base to trimming and J lost 5 bases, with 8 bases between them. CDR3 sequence reads: CASSQGGAETQYF. The CDR3, as DNA: TGTGCCAGCAGCCAAGGTGGGGCGGAGACCCAGTACTTC.

The rearrangement joins TRBV11-3 to TRBJ2-1, with D uncertain. Germline-derived CDR1 and CDR2 are SGHNT and YENEEA. The V and J ends lost 3 bases and 10 bases respectively, with 13 bases between them. CDR3 length equals 13 residues. CDR3 residues: CASSLDRVREQFF. The CDR3 region has the DNA TGTGCCAGCAGCTTGGACCGGGTACGGGAGCAGTTCTTC.

V and J are TRBV6-1 and TRBJ2-5; no clear D. V shed 1 base and J shed 2 bases, with 5 bases lying between them. The germline V gene has CDR1 MNHNS and CDR2 SASEGT. The CDR3 loop spans 13 amino acids. CDR3 DNA sequence: TGTGCCAGCAGTGAAGGATTACAAGAGACCCAGTACTTC. It codes for CASSEGLQETQYF.

V usage is TRBV6-4 and J usage is TRBJ2-5; the D is unclear. V dropped 0 bases and J dropped 2 bases, with 7 bases sitting between them. Germline CDR1 MRHNA, CDR2 SNTAGT. The CDR3 contains 14 residues. CDR3 residues: CASSDSPFQETQYF. DNA for the CDR3: TGTGCCAGCAGTGACTCCCCTTTTCAAGAGACCCAGTACTTC.

In this sample, this clone turned up a few times. The sample carries other DNA sequences with the same CDR3. This chain connects TRBV7-3 to TRBJ1-5; a weak D match, TRBD1 (5 bases). Germline CDR1 is SGHTA and CDR2 is FQGTGA. V gave up 1 base and J gave up 8 bases, with 9 bases separating them. CDR3 size: 13 residues. The CDR3, as DNA: TGTGCCAGCAGCTTAAGTCTGGGGGAGCCCCAGCATTTT. It codes for CASSLSLGEPQHF. Full variable domain (remainder filled in from reference TRBV7-3 and TRBJ1-5): GAGVSQTPSNKVTEKGKYVELRCDPISGHTALYWYRQSLGQGPEFLIYFQGTGAADDSGLPNDRFFAVRPEGSVSTLKIQRTERGDSAVYLCASSLSLGEPQHFGDGTRLSIL.

The gene calls are TRBV3-1 (or the pseudogene TRBV3-2) and TRBJ1-4; 10 positions agree with TRBD1. CDR3 size: 14 residues. In germline, CDR1 is LGHDT, CDR2 YNNKEL (reference sequence). Trimming at V came to 1 base and at J to 8 bases, leaving 1 base not matched to a gene. CDR3 in amino acids: CASSQVGQGEKLFF. The CDR3 DNA is TGTGCCAGCAGCCAAGTGGGACAGGGGGAAAAACTGTTTTTT.

This clone was counted between two and nine times. This rearrangement joins TRBV15 to TRBJ2-1; 8 bases map to TRBD2. Germline V lookup: CDR1 LNHNV, CDR2 YYDKDF (reference sequence). The CDR3 covers 13 residues. V shed 3 bases, J shed 5 bases, and the junction held 0 bases outside the gene matches. CDR3 in DNA: TGTGCCACCAGCAGGCGGGGGGACAATGAGCAGTTCTTC. Encoded protein: CATSRRGDNEQFF.